A selection of T cell receptor beta chains follows, all from one sample in a study of CD8+CD57+ T cells in acquired aplastic anemia. TCRdb independently ran MiXCR on the reads; one entry per CDR3 protein. The profile shows 150,000 to 200,000 distinct CDR3 sequences, 40% to 60% of them singletons. Sequencing input: sorted CD4+, CD8+, or CD8+CD57+ T cells (not recorded which) from PBMCs. The receptor set was obtained from a human donor with aplastic anemia. Both conserved end residues are part of each CDR3. D genes are given only for firm matches. Clone size is given for some rows only: seen once, a few or many times, or a class if the clone is expanded.

v_call	d_call	clone_size	j_call	cdr3_nt	cdr3_aa
TRBV6-1	.	.	TRBJ1-5	TGTGCCAGCAGCGATCAAGGAGTGCTTAGCAATCAGCCCCAGCATTTT	CASSDQGVLSNQPQHF
TRBV10-3	TRBD1	once	TRBJ1-1	TGTGCCACTAATCGGGGGACAGGGGGCTCGAACACTGAAGCTTTCTTT	CATNRGTGGSNTEAFF
TRBV10-1	.	.	TRBJ1-1	TGCGCCAGCAGTGAGAGGCGGATGAACACTGAAGCTTTCTTT	CASSERRMNTEAFF
TRBV10-3	.	.	TRBJ1-6	TGTGCCATCAGTGAGTCGTTGGGGAATTCACCCCTCCACTTT	CAISESLGNSPLHF
TRBV9	TRBD2	.	TRBJ2-5	TGTGCCAGCAGCGACAACCCTCGGGGACTAGCGGAACAAGAGACCCAGTACTTC	CASSDNPRGLAEQETQYF
TRBV19	TRBD2	.	TRBJ2-2	TGTGCCAGTAAGGGGCTAGCGGAGGCCGGCCGGGAGCTGTTTTTT	CASKGLAEAGRELFF
TRBV20-1	.	few	TRBJ1-6	TGCAGTGCTAGCGAGGACAGCAATTCACCCCTCCACTTT	CSASEDSNSPLHF
TRBV10-1	.	many	TRBJ2-2	TGCGCCAGCAGTGAGTCGAAACACACCGGGGAGCTGTTTTTT	CASSESKHTGELFF
TRBV4-3	.	many	TRBJ2-5	TGCGCCAGCAGCCAAGCATCAGGAATAGGCGAGACCCAGTACTTC	CASSQASGIGETQYF
TRBV11-2	.	.	TRBJ2-7	TGTGCCAGCAGCTTAGGGGTGGTGGGGGCGGTCATCCCGTACGAGCAGTACTTC	CASSLGVVGAVIPYEQYF
TRBV2	TRBD2	.	TRBJ2-5	TGTGCCAGCAGTATAGCCACAATCGATGAAGGGACTAGCGTGGTGGAGACCCAGTACTTC	CASSIATIDEGTSVVETQYF
TRBV5-6	.	.	TRBJ1-2	TGTGCCAGCAGCCCCCGGCGGGTGGGGTTTGGAGGCTACACCTTC	CASSPRRVGFGGYTF
TRBV7-3	.	many	TRBJ1-1	TGTGCCAGCAGCTTAGGTCCGGGTGACACTGAAGCTTTCTTT	CASSLGPGDTEAFF
TRBV7-6	.	.	TRBJ2-7	TGTGCCAGCAGCCCTGAAGGTGGAAGCTACGAGCAGTACTTC	CASSPEGGSYEQYF
TRBV5-5	.	many	TRBJ1-1	TGTGCCAGCAGCGACCCAGGGACCGGAGTGAACACTGAAGCTTTCTTT	CASSDPGTGVNTEAFF
TRBV19	TRBD1	.	TRBJ2-7	TGTGCCAGTAGCTTCCGGACAGGGACGAGCTCCTACGAGCAGTACTTC	CASSFRTGTSSYEQYF
TRBV4-1	.	many	TRBJ1-4	TGCGCCAGCAGCCAACTCCGGACCGGTGCTAATGAAAAACTGTTTTTT	CASSQLRTGANEKLFF
TRBV29-1	TRBD1	once	TRBJ2-7	TGCAGCTTTGGGACAGGGAACTACGAGCAGTACTTC	CSFGTGNYEQYF
TRBV6-9	.	few	TRBJ1-4	TGTGCCAGCAGTCAACGGACGGAAACTGAAAAACTGTTTTTT	CASSQRTETEKLFF
TRBV6-6	TRBD2	.	TRBJ2-5	TGTGCCAGCACTAACGAAAGGAGCGGGGGGATGTCCCAAGAGACCCAGTACTTC	CASTNERSGGMSQETQYF
TRBV15	.	.	TRBJ2-7	TGTGCCACCAGCAGAGATCCTGGGTCCTACGAGCAGTACTTC	CATSRDPGSYEQYF
TRBV19	TRBD1	many	TRBJ1-2	TGTGCCAGTAGAATGGGACAGGGCCTCGGTGGCTACACCTTC	CASRMGQGLGGYTF
TRBV20-1	.	once	TRBJ1-3	TGCAGTGCCAGGGTGGCCCGGGGAGTTCATTCTGGAAACACCATATATTTT	CSARVARGVHSGNTIYF
TRBV19	.	many	TRBJ1-1	TGTGCCAGTAGTATAGTCTCAGGGGCGACCACTGAAGCTTTCTTT	CASSIVSGATTEAFF
TRBV29-1	.	few	TRBJ2-6	TGCAGCGTACAAACAGGGACTGGGGCCAACGTCCTGACTTTC	CSVQTGTGANVLTF
TRBV25-1	TRBD2	many	TRBJ2-1	TGTGCCAGCAGTGAATCGCCTATGGCGGGAGATGAGCAGTTCTTC	CASSESPMAGDEQFF
TRBV25-1	TRBD2	.	TRBJ2-1	TGTGCCAGCAGTGACCCTGGCGGGGGCTCCTACAATGAGCAGTTCTTC	CASSDPGGGSYNEQFF
TRBV20-1	TRBD1	.	TRBJ1-1	TGCAGTGCTAGAGAACAGGGGGACACTGAAGCTTTCTTT	CSAREQGDTEAFF
TRBV5-6	.	many	TRBJ1-2	TGTGCCAGCAGCTTGGAATCGGGGCAATTTTATGGCTACACCTTC	CASSLESGQFYGYTF
TRBV24-1	TRBD1	.	TRBJ2-1	TGTGCCACCAGTGATCCTACAGGGGCCTACAATGAGCAGTTCTTC	CATSDPTGAYNEQFF
TRBV15	.	.	TRBJ1-1	TGTGCCACCAGCAGGGACAGAATGAACACTGAAGCTTTCTTT	CATSRDRMNTEAFF
TRBV20-1	.	.	TRBJ2-7	TGCAGTGCTAGAGGCCCAGGAGACTACGAGCAGTACTTC	CSARGPGDYEQYF
TRBV7-8	.	.	TRBJ2-7	TGTGCCAGCAGTTTGGGGCCGTGGGAGCAGTACTTC	CASSLGPWEQYF
TRBV4-3	.	many	TRBJ1-1	TGCGCCAGCAGCCAATTGGGCCAGATGAACACTGAAGCTTTCTTT	CASSQLGQMNTEAFF
TRBV24-1	.	.	TRBJ1-2	TGTCCCACCAGTCCTCCGACAGACAGCTATGGTTACACCTTC	CPTSPPTDSYGYTF
TRBV20-1	.	many	TRBJ1-5	TGCAGTGCTAGAGCGAGAGCGGGACAGCCCCAGCATTTT	CSARARAGQPQHF
TRBV6-2/TRBV6-3	.	few	TRBJ2-2	TGTGCCAGCAGTTACCCCGTCCCCCCCGGGGAGCTGTTTTTT	CASSYPVPPGELFF